These T cell receptor beta chains were read from a single sample in a study of blood T cell repertoires in COVID-19. Sequencing used immunoSEQ multiplex PCR; TCRdb keeps in-frame clones, though not all of them. The sample includes some 120,000 clones, over 75% seen only once; the top ten take under 4%. The source material was peripheral blood. The source of these receptors is a man in his sixties with acute or convalescent COVID-19. The CDR3 runs from the conserved cysteine through the conserved F or W. The order of the fields is D gene, J gene, V gene, clone size, CDR3 DNA, CDR3 protein. The D gene is left open where the match is weak. Not every row has a clone size; where given, it reads once, few, many or a size class.

>.|TRBJ1-1|TRBV12-3/TRBV12-4|.
TGTGCCAGCAGTTTAAACAGCTTAACTGAAGCTTTCTTT
CASSLNSLTEAFF
>.|TRBJ1-6|TRBV6-6|.
TGTGCCAGTAGAGCGGGACCCGATGGATCACCCCTCCACTTT
CASRAGPDGSPLHF
>.|TRBJ1-1|TRBV6-5|.
TGTGCCAGCAACGTACAGGTATCGGCGGAAGCTTTCTTT
CASNVQVSAEAFF
>TRBD1|TRBJ1-1|TRBV6-6|.
TGTGCCAGCATCGGCGGACAGGGAGGAACGAACACTGAAGCTTTCTTT
CASIGGQGGTNTEAFF
>.|TRBJ2-1|TRBV7-2|.
TGTGCCAGCAGCTTCGCCCCGGGGGTCTCCTACAATGAGCAGTTCTTC
CASSFAPGVSYNEQFF
>TRBD1|TRBJ1-1|TRBV5-1|.
TGCGCCAGCAGCGTGGGACAGGGAGGTGGGCGCACTGAAGCTTTCTTT
CASSVGQGGGRTEAFF
>.|TRBJ2-4|TRBV3-1/TRBV3-2|.
TGTGCCAGCAGCCAAATAACGGGAATGAACATTCAGTACTTC
CASSQITGMNIQYF
>.|TRBJ2-3|TRBV3-1/TRBV3-2|.
TGTGCCAGCAGCCAAGGAAGTTACGGGAGAAGCACAGATACGCAGTATTTT
CASSQGSYGRSTDTQYF
>.|TRBJ1-2|TRBV19|few
TGTGCCAGCCGCTTTTTTCCCGGGACTGTAAACTATGGCTACACCTTC
CASRFFPGTVNYGYTF
>.|TRBJ2-3|TRBV11-3|.
TGTGCCAGCAAAAAGCGGACTAGCACAGATACGCAGTATTTT
CASKKRTSTDTQYF
>.|TRBJ2-1|TRBV15|once
TGTGCCACCAGCAGGGGAAGAGCGGAATACAATGAGCAGTTCTTC
CATSRGRAEYNEQFF
>TRBD1|TRBJ1-6|TRBV5-4|once
TGTGCCAGCAGTCTTGAGCCGGGACAGGGAGGGTCACCCCTCCACTTT
CASSLEPGQGGSPLHF
>TRBD1|TRBJ1-5|TRBV4-1|.
TGCGCCAGCAGCCCCCTCACAGGGGCAAATCAGCCCCAGCATTTT
CASSPLTGANQPQHF
>TRBD1|TRBJ1-3|TRBV5-6|.
TGTGCCAGCAGCTACCCAGGGCAGGGGGTTAACTCTGGAAACACCATATATTTT
CASSYPGQGVNSGNTIYF
>TRBD2|TRBJ2-7|TRBV28|.
TGTGCCGCTCTCAAACAAGCGGGAGGAGGGCAGTACTTC
CAALKQAGGGQYF
>.|TRBJ2-7|TRBV20-1|.
TGCAGTGCTAGTCCCGAAGGGGGAATACTTAGCTCCTACGAGCAGTACTTC
CSASPEGGILSSYEQYF
>TRBD2|TRBJ2-7|TRBV7-9|.
TGTGCCAGCACTCCGGCTACTAGCGGCTACGAGCAGTACTTC
CASTPATSGYEQYF
>.|TRBJ1-2|TRBV19|.
TGTGCCAGTATGGACAGCCTTCGGAGTGGCTACACCTTC
CASMDSLRSGYTF
>.|TRBJ1-2|TRBV27|.
TGTGCCAGCAGGCGTCAGGGAGGAAACTATGGCTACACCTTC
CASRRQGGNYGYTF
>.|TRBJ2-7|TRBV30|.
TGTGCCTGGAGTTGGCAGGGTAACGAGCAGTACTTC
CAWSWQGNEQYF
>.|TRBJ2-7|TRBV9|.
TGTGCCAGCAGCGTAGCTCAGGGACTGACCTACGAGCAGTACTTC
CASSVAQGLTYEQYF
>TRBD2|TRBJ2-7|TRBV7-9|.
TGTGCCAGCAGCCCAGGCGCGGGAGGGCCAGAAGAGCAGTACTTC
CASSPGAGGPEEQYF
>.|TRBJ2-2|TRBV5-4|.
TGTGCCAGCAGGGGGGGACTCGCGAACACCGGGGAGCTGTTTTTT
CASRGGLANTGELFF
>.|TRBJ1-5|TRBV28|.
TGTGCCAGCAGCCAGCGGTTTTATAGCAATCAGCCCCAGCATTTT
CASSQRFYSNQPQHF
>.|TRBJ2-2|TRBV7-3|few
TGTGCCAGCAGCTTCGACAGTCGTACCGGGGAGCTGTTTTTT
CASSFDSRTGELFF
>TRBD1|TRBJ2-2|TRBV6-5|.
TGTGCCAGCAGTTACTCAGGGACAGGCACCGGGGAGCTGTTTTTT
CASSYSGTGTGELFF
>.|TRBJ1-3|TRBV5-5|.
TGTGCCAGCAGCCCAGGGCAGGGATGGAACACCATATATTTT
CASSPGQGWNTIYF
>TRBD2|TRBJ2-7|TRBV7-2|.
TGTGCCAGCAGCTTACTAGCGGGAGGCTACGAGCAGTACTTC
CASSLLAGGYEQYF
>TRBD2|TRBJ2-5|TRBV30|.
TGTGCCTGGAGTGTTGCGACTAGCGGGACGGAGACCCAGTACTTC
CAWSVATSGTETQYF
>.|TRBJ2-3|TRBV9|.
TGTGCCAGCAGCGTACAGGGCACAGATACGCAGTATTTT
CASSVQGTDTQYF
>TRBD1|TRBJ1-2|TRBV12-3/TRBV12-4|.
TGTGCCAGCACAGGGGGCGGCTATGGCTACACCTTC
CASTGGGYGYTF
>TRBD2|TRBJ2-7|TRBV25-1|.
TGTGCCAGCAGCGAAGCGGGGCTTAGCTCCTACGAGCAGTACTTC
CASSEAGLSSYEQYF
>TRBD1|TRBJ2-5|TRBV5-4|once
TGTGCCAGCGGATCGACAGGGGAATTAGAGACCCAGTACTTC
CASGSTGELETQYF
>TRBD2|TRBJ2-7|TRBV29-1|.
TGCAGCCCTCCCCGGCGGGAGGTGGGCGTGAGCTCCTACGAGCAGTACTTC
CSPPRREVGVSSYEQYF
>.|TRBJ2-3|TRBV6-6|.
TGTGCCAGCAGTGCGGGACGGAGCACAGATACGCAGTATTTT
CASSAGRSTDTQYF
>.|TRBJ1-1|TRBV19|.
TGTGCCAGTAGTATAGATCGCGCCGCCCCCCAAGCTTTCTTT
CASSIDRAAPQAFF
>.|TRBJ1-2|TRBV2|.
TGTGCCAGCAGTGACCACAGCTATGGCTACACCTTC
CASSDHSYGYTF
>.|TRBJ2-1|TRBV4-2|.
TGTGCCAGCAGCCTTTCCAGGGGTGGGCAGTTCTTC
CASSLSRGGQFF
>.|TRBJ2-5|TRBV9|once
TGTGCCAGCAGCGTATCGGAGGGGAGAGGGACCCAGTACTTC
CASSVSEGRGTQYF
>TRBD1|TRBJ1-4|TRBV10-3|few
TGTGCCATCAGGGGACAGCCTAATGAAAAACTGTTTTTT
CAIRGQPNEKLFF
>TRBD2|TRBJ2-5|TRBV6-5|.
TGTGCCAGCAGCCCCGGCGGGGGAGGACGAGAGACCCAGTACTTC
CASSPGGGGRETQYF
>TRBD2|TRBJ2-3|TRBV7-9|.
TGTGCCAGCAGCTTAGCGAGACTAGCGGTCTTCACAGATACGCAGTATTTT
CASSLARLAVFTDTQYF
>.|TRBJ2-3|TRBV5-6|.
TGTGCCAGCAGCTTGCCGGAGACGGGAGATACGCAGTATTTT
CASSLPETGDTQYF
>.|TRBJ1-3|TRBV4-2|once
TGTGCCAGCAGCCAAGGGGGAGCTGGAAACACCATATATTTT
CASSQGGAGNTIYF
>TRBD1|TRBJ1-1|TRBV30|.
TGTGCCTGGACAGGGGGAGGGAACACTGAAGCTTTCTTT
CAWTGGGNTEAFF
>.|TRBJ2-2|TRBV9|once
TGTGCCAGCAGCGTAGACCCGGGAACCGGGGAGCTGTTTTTT
CASSVDPGTGELFF
>TRBD2|TRBJ2-3|TRBV6-2/TRBV6-3|.
TGTGCCAGCAGTCGCCCCGTGCCGCCGGGACTAGTGAACGCAGATACGCAGTATTTT
CASSRPVPPGLVNADTQYF
>.|TRBJ1-1|TRBV28|.
TGTGCCAGCAGTGGCAGGGGAGTCACTGAAGCTTTCTTT
CASSGRGVTEAFF
>.|TRBJ2-1|TRBV27|.
TGTGCCAGCAGTTTAACGCCAGGGGGGGAGCAGTTCTTC
CASSLTPGGEQFF
>.|TRBJ2-3|TRBV19|.
TGTGCCAGTAGTAAAAGTGGAGGTAGCACAGATACGCAGTATTTT
CASSKSGGSTDTQYF
>.|TRBJ2-2|TRBV18|once
TGTGCCAGCTCACCCGTAACAGGGATTCACACCGGGGAGCTGTTTTTT
CASSPVTGIHTGELFF
>TRBD1|TRBJ1-4|TRBV5-1|.
TGCGCCAGCAGCGCCGACAGGGGCAGTGAAAAACTGTTTTTT
CASSADRGSEKLFF
>.|TRBJ1-2|TRBV6-5|.
TGTGCCACCCTTTCCCGGGGGTTGAGTAACTATGGCTACACCTTC
CATLSRGLSNYGYTF